This T cell receptor beta chain was recovered during a study of T cells in Graves' hyperthyroidism and ophthalmopathy. The study, taken as a whole, reports: Ophthalmopathy was predicted by the model a median of roughly 6.6 months ahead of onset.

This clonotype has ten or more counts. Its antigen is currently unknown. Authors of the study amplified TCR beta CDR3 regions from RNA transcripts. An initial round of RT-PCR targeting the TCR CDR3 relied on the HTBI primer set. TCRdb analysed the multiplex PCR reads with MiXCR anew, one entry per CDR3 protein. The sample has roughly 300,000 distinct CDR3 sequences, approximately 15% seen once; the top ten hold just under 25%. The clonotype originates from a woman aged 25-40 years with Graves' hyperthyroidism. The sequenced sample consisted of blood.

This chain's CDR3 is CASTRPGPPYEQYF. The CDR3 region has the DNA TGTGCCAGCACCCGCCCGGGACCTCCCTACGAGCAGTACTTC. The chain joins TRBV6-2 or TRBV6-3 to TRBJ2-7, with D perhaps matching TRBD1 or TRBD2 (5 bases each). The CDR3 is 14 amino acids. Trimming removed 7 bases from V and 2 bases from J, with 15 bases in between. CDR1 MNHEY and CDR2 SVGEGT come from the germline V gene.